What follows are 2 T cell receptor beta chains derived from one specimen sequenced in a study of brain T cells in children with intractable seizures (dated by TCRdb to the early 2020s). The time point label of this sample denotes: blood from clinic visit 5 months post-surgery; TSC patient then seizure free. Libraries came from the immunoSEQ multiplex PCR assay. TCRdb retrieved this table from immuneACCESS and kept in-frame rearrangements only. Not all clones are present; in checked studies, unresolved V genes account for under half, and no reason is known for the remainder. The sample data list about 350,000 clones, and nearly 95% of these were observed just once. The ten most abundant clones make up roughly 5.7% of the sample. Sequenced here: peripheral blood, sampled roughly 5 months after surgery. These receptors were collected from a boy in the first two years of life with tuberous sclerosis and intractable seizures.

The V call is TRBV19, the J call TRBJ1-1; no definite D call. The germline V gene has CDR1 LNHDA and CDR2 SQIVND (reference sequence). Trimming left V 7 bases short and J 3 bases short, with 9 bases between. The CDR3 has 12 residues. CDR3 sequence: CASKYADTEAFF. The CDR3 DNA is TGTGCCAGTAAGTACGCGGACACTGAAGCTTTCTTT.

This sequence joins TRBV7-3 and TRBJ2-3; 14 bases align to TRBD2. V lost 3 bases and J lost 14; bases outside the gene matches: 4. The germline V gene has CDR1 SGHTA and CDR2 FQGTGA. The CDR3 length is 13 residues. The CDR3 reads CASSLTSGGAMYF. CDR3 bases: TGTGCCAGCAGCTTGACTAGCGGGGGGGCCATGTATTTT.